The 18 T cell receptor beta chains listed next were all sequenced from one sample in a study of human T cells and chemical hapten exposure (dated by TCRdb to 2020 to 2023). In the paper's terms, the time point label means: pre-sensitization, week 0. In light of the paper, this sample's treatment or condition label describes: therapeutic diphenylcyclopropenone sensitization with weekly scalp DPC. The protocol used for the library was RACE. Sequencing took place on a NextSeq 500. TCRdb reprocessing: public reads trimmed at Q25 with fastp, clones called with MiXCR, in-frame beta chains kept. Each record represents a unique CDR3 protein, reported with the most common genes and DNA among its rows. Here the sample has 350,000 to 400,000 distinct CDR3 sequences; roughly 5% occur a single time. Together, the top ten hold around 2.6% of the sample. Sequences were derived from whole blood, sampled in connection with sensitization to the hapten diphenylcyclopropenone (DPC). Every receptor here comes from a woman aged 45-60 years with alopecia areata. Some clones in this sample may be carry-over from other donors' samples.

This clonotype was counted at least ten times. The chain carries TRBV6-1 and TRBJ1-4; 11 bases align to TRBD1. The CDR3 has 17 residues. Trimming at V came to 5 bases and at J to 3 bases, leaving 8 bases not matched to a gene. CDR1 MNHNS and CDR2 SASEGT come from the germline V gene. The CDR3 here is CASSKRTGGSANEKLFF. The CDR3 DNA reads as TGTGCCAGCAGTAAGAGGACAGGGGGCTCTGCTAATGAAAAACTGTTTTTT.

In its sample, this clonotype was seen many times. This chain uses TRBV4-1 with TRBJ2-2, with 9 bases identical to TRBD1. This CDR3 comprises 16 residues. The V gene's germline CDR1 is MGHRA and CDR2 YSYEKL. V lost 6 bases to trimming and J lost 5 bases; unmatched junction nucleotides: 10. CDR3 protein: CASRETGGAGTGELFF. The CDR3 nucleotides read TGCGCCAGCAGAGAAACAGGGGGCGCCGGAACCGGGGAGCTGTTTTTT.

This clonotype occurred many times. J is TRBJ2-1 and V is TRBV7-2; weak D call: TRBD2 (5 bases). The CDR3 is 13 residues long. Germline CDR1 reads SGHTA; CDR2 reads FQGNSA. The V end lost 5 bases, the J end lost 2 bases, and 7 bases lay between the germline ends. This chain's CDR3 is CASSTRPYNEQFF. The CDR3 region has the DNA TGTGCCAGCAGCACTAGACCCTACAATGAGCAGTTCTTC.

This clonotype has ten or more counts. The chain recombines TRBV29-1 with TRBJ1-1; TRBD1 agrees at 7 bases. Germline loops: CDR1 SQVTM, CDR2 ANQGSEA. This CDR3 has 11 residues. CDR3 in DNA: TGCAGTGGAACAGGGGATGCGGAAGCTTTCTTT. Its protein is CSGTGDAEAFF. The variable domain in full, with the rest retrieved from reference TRBV29-1 and TRBJ1-1, is SAVISQKPSRDICQRGTSLTIQCQVDSQVTMMFWYRQQPGQSLTLIATANQGSEATYESGFVIDKFPISRPNLTFSTLTVSNMSPEDSSIYLCSGTGDAEAFFGQGTRLTVV.

This clonotype was observed a few times. The V call is TRBV7-9, the J call TRBJ1-1, with no clear D. The V and J ends lost 5 bases and 6 bases respectively, with 10 bases between them. Per germline, CDR1 SEHNR and CDR2 FQNEAQ (reference sequence). This CDR3 has 12 residues. DNA for the CDR3: TGTGCCAGCAGCCCTGGGATACCTGAAGCTTTCTTT. Translated, it gives CASSPGIPEAFF.

The V call is TRBV9, the J call TRBJ2-3, with D maybe TRBD2 (5 bases). The V gene lost 4 bases and the J gene lost 8 bases, with 11 bases spanning the gap. Germline loops: CDR1 SGDLS, CDR2 YYNGEE. The CDR3 spans 12 residues. The CDR3 DNA sequence: TGTGCCAGCAGCCGATCGAGCGGTACGCAGTATTTT. This sequence encodes CASSRSSGTQYF. The full variable domain, its missing parts supplied by reference TRBV9 and TRBJ2-3, is DSGVTQTPKHLITATGQRVTLRCSPRSGDLSVYWYQQSLDQGLQFLIQYYNGEERAKGNILERFSAQQFPDLHSELNLSSLELGDSALYFCASSRSSGTQYFGPGTRLTVL.

This clonotype has a count of ten or more. This chain joins TRBV29-1 and TRBJ1-5; D not certain. This CDR3 has 13 residues. Germline values: CDR1 SQVTM, CDR2 ANQGSEA. With 1 base removed from V and 4 bases from J, the gap between germline ends came to 8 bases. The CDR3 DNA follows: TGCAGCGTTGAAGTGGTAGCAAATCAGCCCCAGCATTTT. It is translated as CSVEVVANQPQHF.

This clonotype appeared many times. The chain joins TRBV7-2 to TRBJ2-3; D remains ambiguous. The V end lost 6 bases, the J end lost 0 bases, and 16 bases lay between the germline ends. Germline assignment: CDR1 SGHTA and CDR2 FQGNSA. The CDR3 is 16 residues long. The CDR3 DNA reads as TGTGCCAGCAGTCCCCAGTCGACAACTAGCACAGATACGCAGTATTTT. Protein sequence: CASSPQSTTSTDTQYF.

The chain combines TRBV7-9 with TRBJ2-5, with a weak D call TRBD2 (6 bases). Germline CDR1 is SEHNR and CDR2 is FQNEAQ (reference sequence). The CDR3 is made up of 12 amino acids. V gave up 11 bases and J gave up 4 bases, with 14 bases separating them. The CDR3 sequence is CAGGTSRETQYF. The CDR3 bases are TGTGCCGGCGGTACTAGCAGAGAGACCCAGTACTTC.

This clonotype has more than one count but fewer than ten. The V call is TRBV11-3, the J call TRBJ2-1, with TRBD1 matching 7 bases. The germline CDR1 and CDR2 sequences are SGHNT and YENEEA. Unmatched junction bases numbered 4, after V lost 1 base and J lost 10 bases. The CDR3 totals 13 residues. CDR3 coding DNA: TGTGCCAGCAGCTTAGGAGGGGGCAGAGAGCAGTTCTTC. It codes for CASSLGGGREQFF.

In its sample, this clonotype was seen many times. The chain couples TRBV5-1 to TRBJ2-2, with D tentatively TRBD2 (5 bases). The CDR3 has 15 residues. The V gene lost 0 bases and the J gene lost 5 bases, with 11 bases spanning the gap. Germline assignment: CDR1 SGHRS and CDR2 YFSETQ. The DNA of the CDR3 is TGCGCCAGCAGCTTGGAACTAGATCATACCGGGGAGCTGTTTTTT. Translated: CASSLELDHTGELFF.

This clonotype appeared a few times. This chain links TRBV3-1 with TRBJ2-1, with TRBD1 matching over 9 bases. CDR1 and CDR2 from the germline V gene are LGHDT and YNNKEL (reference sequence). V gave up 4 bases and J gave up 7 bases; unmatched junction bases: 5. This CDR3 spans 14 amino acids. In DNA form, the CDR3 reads TGTGCCAGCAGCCGCTCCGGACAGGGGAATGAGCAGTTCTTC. Its protein product is CASSRSGQGNEQFF.

The table lists this clonotype with a few counts. CDR3 in amino acids: CASSYRGGGGYTEAFF. CDR3 nucleotide sequence: TGTGCCAGCAGTTACCGCGGAGGAGGCGGTTACACTGAAGCTTTCTTT. The V gene is TRBV6-5, the J gene TRBJ1-1; D call uncertain. CDR3 size: 16 residues. Germline values: CDR1 MNHEY, CDR2 SVGAGI. V shed 2 bases and J shed 3 bases, with 16 bases lying between them.

This clonotype was recorded at least ten times. The chain is built from TRBV12-3 or TRBV12-4 and TRBJ1-1; D unresolved. Trimming removed 6 bases from V and 2 bases from J, with 4 bases in between. The CDR3 is made up of 11 amino acids. CDR3 loop: CASRKNTEAFF. The CDR3 nucleotides are TGTGCCAGCAGGAAAAACACTGAAGCTTTCTTT.

This chain joins TRBV9 and TRBJ1-2; D not certain. V was trimmed by 1 base and J by 1 base, leaving 17 bases between them. Germline V gene data show CDR1 as SGDLS and CDR2 as YYNGEE. The CDR3 has 17 amino acids. In DNA form, the CDR3 reads TGTGCCAGCAGCGTAAATCAGCCGAATGGGGTTAACTATGGCTACACCTTC. The encoded protein is CASSVNQPNGVNYGYTF.

This clonotype was seen repeatedly, ten times or more. J is TRBJ2-5 and V is TRBV25-1; D is ambiguous. The CDR3 extends over 13 amino acids. The germline V gene has CDR1 MGHDK and CDR2 SYGVNS. Trimming removed 3 bases from V and 5 bases from J, with 10 bases in between. CDR3 region: CASSDKLGETQYF. The CDR3 DNA reads TGTGCCAGCAGTGATAAGCTGGGGGAGACCCAGTACTTC.

Ten or more counts support this clonotype. J is TRBJ2-3 and V is TRBV2; TRBD1 matches 9 bases. Germline CDR1 reads SNHLY; CDR2 reads FYNNEI. Trimming took 11 bases from V and 2 from J; bases not matched to a gene: 5. The CDR3 contains 13 residues. The CDR3 spells CAGWTGVTDTQYF. CDR3 sequence (DNA): TGTGCCGGCTGGACAGGGGTCACAGATACGCAGTATTTT.

This clonotype appeared many times. The chain is built from TRBV12-3 or TRBV12-4 and TRBJ2-1; D is undetermined. Trimming took off 6 bases at V and 7 bases at J, with 22 bases between the two ends. CDR3 length: 16 residues. DNA for the CDR3: TGTGCCAGCAGGGACCCTAGTAGTAGCCCCTCGAATGAGCAGTTCTTC. Translation gives CASRDPSSSPSNEQFF.